These T cell receptor beta chains were read from a single sample in a study of blood T cell repertoires in COVID-19. Using immunoSEQ multiplex PCR, the repertoire was profiled, and TCRdb retains in-frame clones only, with some absent. Counted here are 250,000 to 300,000 clones, about 91% occurring once; the ten biggest clones make up approximately 12%. The sequenced sample consisted of peripheral blood. All receptors derive from a woman aged 60-75 years with acute or convalescent COVID-19. CDR3s include the opening cysteine and the closing phenylalanine or tryptophan. The D gene is left open where the match is weak. The size field is filled for only some rows; it gives once, few, many or a size class.

once,-,16,TRBJ1-2,TRBV5-1,TGCGCCAGCAGCTCCCGGGGTTCTCAGCGGGAGCGCGGCTACACCTTC,CASSSRGSQRERGYTF
-,-,14,TRBJ2-5,TRBV9,TGTGCCAGCAGCGGGGGCAGGGTATCTGAGACCCAGTACTTC,CASSGGRVSETQYF
-,TRBD1,14,TRBJ1-2,TRBV6-6,TGTGCCAGCAGTTACGGTGGACAGGGGTTCGGCTACACCTTC,CASSYGGQGFGYTF
once,-,15,TRBJ1-1,TRBV7-8,TGTGCCAGCAGCTTAGCGCGGGGAGGCGACACTGAAGCTTTCTTT,CASSLARGGDTEAFF
once,TRBD2,16,TRBJ2-2,TRBV7-6,TGTGCCAGCACTCATAATGTAGCGGGGGGCCCCGGGGAGCTGTTTTTT,CASTHNVAGGPGELFF
-,TRBD1,13,TRBJ1-2,TRBV12-3/TRBV12-4,TGTGCCAGCAACATGCGCAGGGGGGACGGCTACACCTTC,CASNMRRGDGYTF
-,TRBD1,14,TRBJ2-7,TRBV7-9,TGTGCCAGCAGCTTAAACAGGGGGGACTACGAGCAGTACTTC,CASSLNRGDYEQYF
-,TRBD1,12,TRBJ1-2,TRBV29-1,TGCAGCACAGGGGGCTGGAACTATGGCTACACCTTC,CSTGGWNYGYTF
-,-,14,TRBJ1-5,TRBV6-2/TRBV6-3,TGTGCCAGCAGTTCCGCCATGGGGGGTCAGCCCCAGCATTTT,CASSSAMGGQPQHF
-,TRBD1,15,TRBJ2-1,TRBV27,TGTGCCAGCAGTTTAGGGGACAGAATGGCTAATGAGCAGTTCTTC,CASSLGDRMANEQFF
-,-,11,TRBJ1-1,TRBV20-1,TGCAGTGCTAGAGATCTCACTGAAGCTTTCTTT,CSARDLTEAFF
-,-,16,TRBJ1-6,TRBV25-1,TGTGCCAGCAGAGGGGGGGGGTTCTCCTATAATTCACCCCTCCACTTT,CASRGGGFSYNSPLHF
-,TRBD2,15,TRBJ2-7,TRBV4-1,TGCGCCAGCAGCCGGATGAGTAGCGGGACATACGAGCAGTACTTC,CASSRMSSGTYEQYF
-,-,17,TRBJ1-3,TRBV7-5,TGTGTCAGAAGCTTAGTGTGCGGACAGGAAACGAGGGACACCATATATTTT,CVRSLVCGQETRDTIYF
-,TRBD1,16,TRBJ2-7,TRBV24-1,TGTGCCACCAGTGACAGCGGAAGGACAGGTTGGTACGAGCAGTACTTC,CATSDSGRTGWYEQYF
-,-,16,TRBJ2-7,TRBV15,TGTGCCACCAGCAGTTTTACAGGGACGGTCTCCTACGAGCAGTACTTC,CATSSFTGTVSYEQYF
-,TRBD2,15,TRBJ2-3,TRBV3-1/TRBV3-2,TGTGCCAGCAGCGGACTAGCGGGGGGGACAGATACGCAGTATTTT,CASSGLAGGTDTQYF
-,-,15,TRBJ1-5,TRBV6-1,TGTGCCAGCAGTGAAATTAGGCAGGGCAATCAGCCCCAGCATTTT,CASSEIRQGNQPQHF
-,-,16,TRBJ2-7,TRBV7-2,TGTGCCAGCAGCTTAGCGGTAGACAGAAGCTCCTACGAGCAGTACTTC,CASSLAVDRSSYEQYF
once,-,16,TRBJ2-5,TRBV6-5,TGTGCCAGCAGTTACTCGAGTCGAACCCAACAAGAGACCCAGTACTTC,CASSYSSRTQQETQYF
once,TRBD1,15,TRBJ2-2,TRBV5-1,TGCGCCAGCAGCTTGCAGGGGGCCCACACCGGGGAGCTGTTTTTT,CASSLQGAHTGELFF
-,TRBD1,15,TRBJ1-1,TRBV5-6,TGTGCCAGCAGCTGGCAGGGGGCGGTGAACACTGAAGCTTTCTTT,CASSWQGAVNTEAFF
-,-,13,TRBJ1-2,TRBV4-1,TGCGCCAGCAGCCCGAGCGGGTACTATGGCTACACCTTC,CASSPSGYYGYTF
-,-,15,TRBJ2-7,TRBV5-1,TGCGCCAGCAGCTCCGGACAGTTAGACTCCTACGAGCAGTACTTC,CASSSGQLDSYEQYF
-,-,14,TRBJ2-5,TRBV6-2/TRBV6-3,TGTGCCAGCAGTTACTCGTACAGCCAAGAGACCCAGTACTTC,CASSYSYSQETQYF
-,-,14,TRBJ2-7,TRBV21-1,TGTGCCAGCAGCAAAGGGACTCCTTCCTACGAGCAGTACTTC,CASSKGTPSYEQYF
-,-,18,TRBJ2-2,TRBV9,TGTGCCAGCAGCGTAAGCGTAGTTTACGGTTCGAACACCGGGGAGCTGTTTTTT,CASSVSVVYGSNTGELFF
once,-,14,TRBJ2-5,TRBV5-1,TGCGCCAGCAGCTCAGGACAGAACCAAGAGACCCAGTACTTC,CASSSGQNQETQYF
-,TRBD2,15,TRBJ2-1,TRBV5-1,TGCGCCAGCAGCCCCGGGGGGGCTTCCTACAATGAGCAGTTCTTC,CASSPGGASYNEQFF
-,-,12,TRBJ2-7,TRBV30,TGTGCCCGTACGACAGCCTCCTACGAGCAGTACTTC,CARTTASYEQYF
-,TRBD1,16,TRBJ1-4,TRBV7-6,TGTGCCAGCAGCTTAGAGGGACAGCCAACTAATGAAAAACTGTTTTTT,CASSLEGQPTNEKLFF
-,TRBD2,15,TRBJ2-3,TRBV30,TGTGCCTGGAGTGTAGCGGGAGGGAACACAGATACGCAGTATTTT,CAWSVAGGNTDTQYF
-,-,16,TRBJ1-5,TRBV4-1,TGCGCCAGCAGCCAAGAAAGTACAGTCCCTCTATCGCCCCAGCATTTT,CASSQESTVPLSPQHF